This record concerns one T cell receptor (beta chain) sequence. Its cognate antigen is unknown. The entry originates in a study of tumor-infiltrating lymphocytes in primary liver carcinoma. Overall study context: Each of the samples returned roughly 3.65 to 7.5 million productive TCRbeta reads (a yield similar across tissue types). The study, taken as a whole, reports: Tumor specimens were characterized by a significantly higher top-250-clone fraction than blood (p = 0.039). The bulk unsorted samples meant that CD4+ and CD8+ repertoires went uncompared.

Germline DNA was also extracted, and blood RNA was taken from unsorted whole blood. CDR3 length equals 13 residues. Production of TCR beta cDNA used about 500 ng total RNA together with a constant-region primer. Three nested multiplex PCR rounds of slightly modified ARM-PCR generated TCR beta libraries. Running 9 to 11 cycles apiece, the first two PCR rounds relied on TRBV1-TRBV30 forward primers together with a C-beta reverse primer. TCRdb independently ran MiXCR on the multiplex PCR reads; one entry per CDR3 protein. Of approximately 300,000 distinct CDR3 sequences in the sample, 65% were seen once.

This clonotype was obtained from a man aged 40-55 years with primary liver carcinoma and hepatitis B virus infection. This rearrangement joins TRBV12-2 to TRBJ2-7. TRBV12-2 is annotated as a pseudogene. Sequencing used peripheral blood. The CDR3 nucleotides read TGTGCAAGTCGCTTAGCGCCCTCTTACGAGCAGTATTTC. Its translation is CASRLAPSYEQYF.